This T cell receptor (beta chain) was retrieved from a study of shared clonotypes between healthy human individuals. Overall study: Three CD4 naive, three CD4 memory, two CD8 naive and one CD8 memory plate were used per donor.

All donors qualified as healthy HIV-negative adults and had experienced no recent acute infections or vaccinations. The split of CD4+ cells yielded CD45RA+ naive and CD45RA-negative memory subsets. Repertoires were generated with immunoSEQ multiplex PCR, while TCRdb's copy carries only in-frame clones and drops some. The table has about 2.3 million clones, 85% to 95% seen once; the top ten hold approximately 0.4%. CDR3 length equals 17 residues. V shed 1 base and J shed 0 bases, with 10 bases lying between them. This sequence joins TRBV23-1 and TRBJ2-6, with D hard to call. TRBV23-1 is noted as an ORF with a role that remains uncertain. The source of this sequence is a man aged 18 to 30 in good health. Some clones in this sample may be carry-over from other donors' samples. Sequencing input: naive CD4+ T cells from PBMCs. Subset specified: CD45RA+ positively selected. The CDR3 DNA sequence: TGCGCCAGCAGTCAATGGGTAGGAGACTCTGGGGCCAACGTCCTGACTTTC. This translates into CASSQWVGDSGANVLTF.